This T cell receptor beta chain is from a study of blood T cell repertoires in COVID-19. As originally analysed: Reference gene primer amplification gave estimated nucleated cell counts. The data were produced by immunoSEQ multiplex PCR, yet TCRdb's version contains in-frame clones alone and is incomplete. V and J calls and clone size are those listed in that table; D and trimming were worked out from the DNA. The table has about 200,000 clones, around 90% seen once. In assigning cohorts, the study relied on participant-reported clinical history. Trimming took 6 bases from V and 8 from J; bases not matched to a gene: 5. The CDR3 is 14 residues long. In germline, CDR1 is WNHNN, CDR2 SYGVQD (reference sequence).

The receptor's source is a woman aged 18-29 years who had recovered from COVID-19. Material: PBMCs or T cells enriched from blood (not recorded which). The chain employs TRBV10-1 and TRBJ2-1; 12 positions match TRBD2. The CDR3 here is CASSTSGGLYEQFF. CDR3 coding DNA: TGCGCCAGCAGCACTAGCGGGGGGCTCTATGAGCAGTTCTTC.